A selection of T cell receptor beta chains follows, all from one sample in a study of blood T cell repertoires in COVID-19. The table came from immunoSEQ multiplex PCR; TCRdb's copy has only in-frame clones and leaves some out. The sample yields 450,000 to 500,000 clones, roughly 87% seen once. Sequenced input: PBMCs or T cells enriched from blood (not recorded which). These receptors all stem from a woman under 30 who had recovered from COVID-19. CDR3s include the opening cysteine and the closing phenylalanine or tryptophan. The order of the fields is clone size, V gene, J gene, D gene, CDR3 protein, CDR3 DNA. The D gene is left open where the match is weak. Expanded clones are given a class, and other clones once, few, many or no size at all.

.	TRBV5-8	TRBJ1-3	.	CASSDSSSGNTIYF	TGTGCCAGCAGCGACTCCAGCTCTGGAAACACCATATATTTT
.	TRBV6-4	TRBJ1-2	.	CASTPDSGYGGYTF	TGTGCCAGCACCCCAGATTCAGGGTACGGTGGCTACACCTTC
.	TRBV7-8	TRBJ2-1	TRBD2	CAGTGGTIDNEQFF	TGTGCCGGAACAGGTGGGACTATAGACAATGAGCAGTTCTTC
few	TRBV5-1	TRBJ1-1	TRBD1	CASSLSPQGANTEAFF	TGCGCCAGCAGCTTATCCCCCCAGGGGGCGAACACTGAAGCTTTCTTT
.	TRBV28	TRBJ1-6	.	CASSLPEVSPLHF	TGTGCCAGCAGCCTGCCAGAAGTTTCACCCCTCCACTTT
.	TRBV6-5	TRBJ1-1	TRBD1	CASSPGGVLNTEAFF	TGTGCCAGCAGTCCAGGGGGCGTACTGAACACTGAAGCTTTCTTT
once	TRBV12-5	TRBJ2-2	TRBD1	CASGLVRGQVSTNTGELFF	TGTGCTAGTGGTTTGGTACGGGGACAGGTCTCTACGAACACCGGGGAGCTGTTTTTT
.	TRBV9	TRBJ1-6	TRBD1	CASSAGQGYSPLHF	TGTGCCAGCAGCGCGGGACAGGGGTATTCACCCCTCCACTTT
.	TRBV7-2	TRBJ1-4	TRBD1	CASSANRGLSEKLFF	TGTGCCAGCAGCGCTAACAGGGGTTTGAGTGAAAAACTGTTTTTT
.	TRBV12-3/TRBV12-4	TRBJ1-5	.	CASRFGSQPQHF	TGTGCCAGCCGGTTTGGGAGTCAGCCCCAGCATTTT
.	TRBV11-3	TRBJ2-3	TRBD1	CASSPGARDREGTDTQYF	TGTGCCAGCAGCCCCGGAGCCCGGGACAGGGAAGGCACAGATACGCAGTATTTT
.	TRBV19	TRBJ2-7	.	CASSIDSRSSQYF	TGTGCCAGTAGTATAGATTCGCGGAGCTCGCAGTACTTC
.	TRBV7-2	TRBJ2-1	.	CASSLVLGENEQFF	TGTGCCAGCAGCTTAGTATTGGGCGAGAATGAGCAGTTCTTC
.	TRBV19	TRBJ2-1	TRBD2	CASSINGGGRNEQFF	TGTGCCAGTAGTATTAACGGGGGGGGCCGGAATGAGCAGTTCTTC
.	TRBV5-1	TRBJ2-7	.	CASSLEGSGQYF	TGCGCCAGCAGCTTGGAGGGAAGCGGGCAGTACTTC
.	TRBV10-3	TRBJ2-7	.	CAISESLLRGQYF	TGTGCCATCAGTGAGTCTCTTTTGAGAGGGCAGTACTTC
.	TRBV19	TRBJ1-3	.	CASTSPPGGGNTIYF	TGTGCCAGTACCTCCCCCCCGGGTGGCGGAAACACCATATATTTT
.	TRBV30	TRBJ1-5	.	CAWSVARNQPQHF	TGTGCCTGGAGTGTAGCACGGAATCAGCCCCAGCATTTT
.	TRBV15	TRBJ2-5	.	CATSRDPLGGETQYF	TGTGCCACCAGCAGAGACCCTCTGGGAGGAGAGACCCAGTACTTC